The subject of this entry is one TCR beta chain. Distinct nucleotide sequences in the sample also encode this CDR3. This sample is drawn from a study of cytomegalovirus exposure and HLA in healthy donors. PCR used 60 Vbeta primers and 13 Jbeta primers. Libraries were prepared by immunoSEQ multiplex PCR; TCRdb keeps only in-frame clonotypes and omits some of them. Here the sample spans about 140,000 clones, roughly 80% being singletons. Trimming took 3 bases from V and 4 from J; bases not matched to a gene: 4. The CDR3 is made up of 14 amino acids. CDR1 and CDR2 from the germline V gene are MRHNA and SNTAGT.

This receptor was taken from a woman aged 45-60 years in good health and CMV-seropositive. The chain links TRBV6-4 to TRBJ2-3; TRBD2 matches at 7 bases. Sequencing input: PBMCs. The CDR3, as DNA: TGTGCCAGCAGTGAAGGTGGGGGGGCAGATACGCAGTATTTT. Its protein product is CASSEGGGADTQYF.